The rows below give T cell receptor beta chains drawn from one sample of a study of graft-versus-host responses after intestinal transplantation. Produced via immunoSEQ multiplex PCR; TCRdb's table is partial and in-frame only. The data show thousands of clones, 72% seen once. Source: PBMCs, taken around 76 weeks after intestinal transplant. These receptor sequences come from a human patient who received an intestinal transplant, so some T cells may come from the graft donor. CDR3s include the opening cysteine and the closing phenylalanine or tryptophan. A D gene is named only where the DNA matches it firmly. Rows may omit the clone size; those that give it use once, few, many or a size class.

>TRBJ2-7|TRBV7-6|TRBD2|.
CASSSSAGGSYEQYF
TGTGCCAGCAGCTCGTCCGCGGGGGGTTCCTACGAGCAGTACTTC
>TRBJ2-7|TRBV11-3|.|.
CASSLDLLDSYEQYF
TGTGCCAGCAGCTTAGATTTGTTAGACTCCTACGAGCAGTACTTC
>TRBJ1-2|TRBV6-6|TRBD1|.
CASRIPGQGNGYTF
TGTGCCAGCAGGATACCGGGACAGGGGAATGGCTACACCTTC
>TRBJ1-1|TRBV11-3|.|.
CASSLAGQNTEAFF
TGTGCCAGCAGCTTAGCTGGACAGAACACTGAAGCTTTCTTT
>TRBJ2-3|TRBV27|TRBD2|.
CASSFGRLGTDTQYF
TGTGCCAGCAGTTTCGGGAGGCTGGGGACAGATACGCAGTATTTT
>TRBJ2-6|TRBV7-2|TRBD1|.
CASSLGQLSGANVLTF
TGTGCCAGCAGCTTGGGACAGCTCTCTGGGGCCAACGTCCTGACTTTC
>TRBJ2-1|TRBV11-2|.|few
CASSLNRSPYNEQFF
TGTGCCAGCAGCCTCAATCGTAGTCCCTACAATGAGCAGTTCTTC
>TRBJ1-3|TRBV6-9|TRBD1|.
CASRTGTGGSGNTIYF
TGTGCCAGCAGAACCGGGACAGGGGGCTCTGGAAACACCATATATTTT
>TRBJ2-3|TRBV6-5|.|.
CASSYSTFPDTQYF
TGTGCCAGCAGTTATTCGACTTTTCCGGATACGCAGTATTTT
>TRBJ2-3|TRBV6-4|TRBD2|few
CASSDSSGGADTQYF
TGTGCCAGCAGTGACTCTAGCGGGGGGGCAGATACGCAGTATTTT
>TRBJ2-7|TRBV2|.|.
CASRVGRSPYEQYF
TGTGCCAGCAGGGTAGGTAGGAGCCCCTACGAGCAGTACTTC
>TRBJ1-5|TRBV7-5|.|.
CASSLGTGNQPQHF
TGTGCCAGCAGCCTTGGGACAGGGAATCAGCCCCAGCATTTT
>TRBJ2-1|TRBV5-1|.|medium-sized
CASSSGLSSSYNEQFF
TGCGCCAGCAGCTCCGGACTATCTAGCTCCTACAATGAGCAGTTCTTC
>TRBJ2-6|TRBV18|.|.
CASKGQASSGANVLTF
TGTGCCAGCAAGGGACAAGCCTCCTCTGGGGCCAACGTCCTGACTTTC
>TRBJ1-4|TRBV7-6|.|.
CASSRRGTNEKLFF
TGTGCCAGCAGCCGGAGGGGCACTAATGAAAAACTGTTTTTT
>TRBJ2-3|TRBV29-1|.|.
CSVDRGYGANTQYF
TGCAGCGTCGACCGGGGGTATGGGGCGAATACGCAGTATTTT
>TRBJ1-1|TRBV5-1|.|few
CASSLTREDTEAFF
TGCGCCAGCAGCTTGACCAGGGAGGACACTGAAGCTTTCTTT
>TRBJ2-7|TRBV5-5|.|large
CASSLRGTDYEQYF
TGTGCCAGCAGCCTTAGGGGGACGGATTACGAGCAGTACTTC
>TRBJ2-7|TRBV6-8|.|few
CASSLNYEQYF
TGTGCCAGCAGCCTTAACTACGAGCAGTACTTC
>TRBJ1-2|TRBV15|TRBD1|once
CATSRGQGDYGYTF
TGTGCCACCAGCAGAGGACAGGGGGATTATGGCTACACCTTC
>TRBJ2-7|TRBV25-1|.|.
CASSSLGGGEQYF
TGTGCCAGCAGTAGCCTAGGCGGAGGGGAGCAGTACTTC
>TRBJ2-7|TRBV5-1|TRBD1|.
CASSLTTGMYEQYF
TGCGCCAGCAGCTTGACGACAGGGATGTACGAGCAGTACTTC
>TRBJ2-7|TRBV30|TRBD1|.
CAWSLLGGTAYEQYF
TGTGCCTGGAGCCTATTAGGTGGGACAGCCTACGAGCAGTACTTC
>TRBJ1-2|TRBV4-3|.|.
CASSQDQGPYGYTF
TGCGCCAGCAGCCAAGACCAGGGTCCCTATGGCTACACCTTC
>TRBJ2-3|TRBV18|.|.
CASSPLPDTQYF
TGTGCCAGCTCACCACTACCAGATACGCAGTATTTT
>TRBJ1-5|TRBV5-5|TRBD1|.
CASSFTQGSNQPQHF
TGTGCCAGCAGTTTTACACAGGGGAGCAATCAGCCCCAGCATTTT
>TRBJ2-2|TRBV6-4|TRBD2|few
CASSEAGGRTGELFF
TGTGCCAGCAGTGAAGCGGGGGGGCGCACCGGGGAGCTGTTTTTT
>TRBJ1-5|TRBV11-3|TRBD1|.
CASSLGTGNQPQHF
TGTGCCAGCAGCCTTGGGACAGGGAATCAGCCCCAGCATTTT
>TRBJ2-7|TRBV13|TRBD2|large
CASSLVSGGEYEQYF
TGTGCCAGCAGCTTAGTTAGCGGGGGGGAATACGAGCAGTACTTC
>TRBJ1-2|TRBV7-8|.|once
CASSTEAGYGYTF
TGTGCCAGCAGCACCGAAGCCGGGTATGGCTACACCTTC
>TRBJ1-1|TRBV6-5|.|few
CASSYRTEKNTEAFF
TGTGCCAGCAGTTACAGGACAGAGAAAAACACTGAAGCTTTCTTT
>TRBJ1-2|TRBV9|.|.
CASSVGWGTENYGYTF
TGTGCCAGCAGCGTAGGTTGGGGAACGGAGAACTATGGCTACACCTTC
>TRBJ2-3|TRBV6-5|TRBD1|.
CASSPGQGADTQYF
TGTGCCAGCAGCCCGGGACAGGGGGCAGATACGCAGTATTTT
>TRBJ2-3|TRBV6-5|.|.
CASGSAGFTDTQYF
TGTGCCAGCGGCTCGGCGGGGTTCACAGATACGCAGTATTTT
>TRBJ2-5|TRBV18|.|.
CASSPAGPQETQYF
TGTGCCAGCTCACCTGCAGGACCCCAAGAGACCCAGTACTTC
>TRBJ2-7|TRBV5-1|TRBD2|.
CASSLAGGQNEQYF
TGCGCCAGCAGCTTGGCGGGGGGGCAGAACGAGCAGTACTTC
>TRBJ2-1|TRBV6-5|.|.
CASSTYDEQFF
TGTGCCAGCAGCACCTACGATGAGCAGTTCTTC
>TRBJ1-1|TRBV4-3|.|.
CASSQTGNTEAFF
TGCGCCAGCAGCCAAACAGGGAACACTGAAGCTTTCTTT
>TRBJ2-1|TRBV5-5|.|.
CASSLASGSRVEQFF
TGTGCCAGCAGCTTAGCCTCGGGGTCCAGAGTTGAGCAGTTCTTC
>TRBJ2-2|TRBV27|TRBD2|.
CASRGGDTGELFF
TGTGCCAGCAGGGGAGGGGACACCGGGGAGCTGTTTTTT
>TRBJ1-2|TRBV14|TRBD1|.
CASNGTAYYGYTF
TGTGCCAGCAATGGGACAGCTTACTATGGCTACACCTTC
>TRBJ2-6|TRBV21-1|.|.
CASSLRGRAPWANVLTF
TGTGCCAGCAGCTTGAGGGGCAGGGCGCCCTGGGCCAACGTCCTGACTTTC
>TRBJ2-1|TRBV4-3|TRBD2|.
CASSHHTSGEYNEQFF
TGCGCCAGCAGCCATCATACTAGCGGAGAATACAATGAGCAGTTCTTC
>TRBJ2-7|TRBV4-3|.|.
CASSQEDEQYF
TGCGCCAGCAGCCAAGAGGACGAGCAGTACTTC
>TRBJ1-5|TRBV7-1|.|.
CASSLVGVGPWGQPQHF
TGTGCCAGCAGCTTAGTCGGGGTCGGGCCATGGGGTCAGCCCCAGCATTTT
>TRBJ2-7|TRBV5-1|TRBD2|.
CASSYGLAGATYEQYF
TGCGCCAGCAGCTACGGACTAGCGGGGGCAACCTACGAGCAGTACTTC
>TRBJ1-2|TRBV6-5|.|.
CASSSRDTFGYTF
TGTGCCAGCAGTTCCCGGGACACCTTTGGCTACACCTTC
>TRBJ2-7|TRBV7-2|.|.
CASSLAGAAYEQYF
TGTGCCAGCAGCTTAGCGGGGGCAGCCTACGAGCAGTACTTC
>TRBJ1-3|TRBV29-1|TRBD1|.
CSGRGQGGNTIYF
TGCAGCGGACGAGGACAGGGTGGAAACACCATATATTTT
>TRBJ1-1|TRBV15|.|.
CATSDDRDTEAFF
TGTGCCACCAGCGACGACAGAGACACTGAAGCTTTCTTT
>TRBJ1-2|TRBV5-6|.|.
CASSLTGYTF
TGTGCCAGCAGCTTGACAGGCTACACCTTC
>TRBJ1-2|TRBV5-1|.|.
CASSLTAGVNYGYTF
TGCGCCAGCAGCTTGACGGCAGGGGTGAACTATGGCTACACCTTC
>TRBJ2-2|TRBV6-4|TRBD1|few
CASSDSTGDTGELFF
TGTGCCAGCAGTGACTCCACAGGGGACACCGGGGAGCTGTTTTTT
>TRBJ2-7|TRBV4-2|.|.
CASSLRGADYEQYF
TGTGCCAGCAGCTTAAGGGGCGCGGATTACGAGCAGTACTTC
>TRBJ2-7|TRBV7-8|.|.
CASSLRGADYEQYF
TGTGCCAGCAGCTTAAGGGGCGCGGATTACGAGCAGTACTTC
>TRBJ1-1|TRBV6-6|.|.
CASSPGPMNTEAFF
TGTGCCAGCAGCCCGGGACCCATGAACACTGAAGCTTTCTTT
>TRBJ2-5|TRBV11-3|.|.
CASSLWDKETQYF
TGTGCCAGCAGCTTATGGGACAAAGAGACCCAGTACTTC
>TRBJ1-4|TRBV5-3|.|.
CARSLEVQAGVWGTNEKLFF
TGTGCCAGAAGCTTGGAAGTCCAGGCAGGGGTATGGGGAACTAATGAAAAACTGTTTTTT
>TRBJ2-1|TRBV4-3|.|few
CASSQGAGFTYNEQFF
TGCGCCAGCAGTCAAGGGGCAGGTTTCACCTACAATGAGCAGTTCTTC